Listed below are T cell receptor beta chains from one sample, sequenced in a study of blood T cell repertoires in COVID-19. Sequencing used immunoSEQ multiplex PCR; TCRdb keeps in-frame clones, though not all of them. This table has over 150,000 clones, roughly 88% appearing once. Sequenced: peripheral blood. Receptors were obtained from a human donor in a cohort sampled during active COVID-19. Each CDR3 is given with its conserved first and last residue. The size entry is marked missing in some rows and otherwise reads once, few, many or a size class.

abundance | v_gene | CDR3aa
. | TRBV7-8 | CASTPLGGNYEQYF
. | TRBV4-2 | CASSPDRGQTNEKLFF
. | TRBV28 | CASSGPGYWSRNQPQHF
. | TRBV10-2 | CASSGEPDRGLTSGANVLTF
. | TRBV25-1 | CASSEQGTDTQYF
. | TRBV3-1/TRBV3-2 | CASRQGGHSPLHF
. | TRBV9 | CASTLGGGTYNEQFF
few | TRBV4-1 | CASSQGYVSGRGGTQYF
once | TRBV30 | CASSMRTEAFF
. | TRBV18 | CASSPAGPSNEQFF
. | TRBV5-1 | CASSGLAAQETQYF
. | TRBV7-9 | CASSLPGQNSPLHF
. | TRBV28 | CASSLALRARSRGYTF
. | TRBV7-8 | CASSLARDRANTGELFF